Listed here are 6 T cell receptor beta chains from one sample, sequenced in a study of shared clonotypes between healthy human individuals. This table comes from immunoSEQ multiplex PCR, and its TCRdb copy is limited to in-frame clones, with some not included. The data show 550,000 to 800,000 clones, roughly 70% seen once. The sequenced sample consisted of memory CD4+ T cells sorted from blood. The subset denotes: CD45RA-negative fraction. The receptor source for this set is a woman aged 25 to 45 in good health.

The chain joins TRBV5-1 to TRBJ1-2, with 9 nucleotides matching TRBD1. V gave up 4 bases and J gave up 6 bases; unmatched junction bases: 4. The CDR3 has 13 residues. The germline gives CDR1 SGHRS, CDR2 YFSETQ. CDR3 in amino acids: CASSEQGADGYTF. The CDR3 DNA follows: TGCGCCAGCAGCGAACAGGGGGCCGATGGCTACACCTTC.

CDR3 residues: CASSPSPTYDTQYF. The CDR3 DNA sequence: TGTGCCAGCTCACCGAGCCCTACCTATGATACGCAGTATTTT. The chain combines TRBV18 with TRBJ2-3; no clear D. CDR3 length equals 14 residues. Trimming cost V 3 bases and J 6 bases, with 13 bases left between them. The germline V gene encodes CDR1 KGHSH and CDR2 LQKENI.

The CDR3: CASSPSGTGSYQPQHF. For the CDR3, the DNA is TGTGCCAGCAGTCCATCCGGGACAGGGAGCTATCAGCCCCAGCATTTT. The gene calls are TRBV28 and TRBJ1-5; 9 bases map to TRBD1. CDR1 is MDHEN and CDR2 is SYDVKM in the germline V gene. Unmatched junction bases numbered 10, after V lost 5 bases and J lost 5 bases. The CDR3 has 16 residues.

The chain is built from TRBV10-3 and TRBJ2-1; D is undetermined. The CDR3 totals 11 residues. Germline V gene sequence: CDR1 ENHRY, CDR2 SYGVKD. V lost 3 bases and J 6 bases, leaving 3 bases between the germline ends. In DNA form, the CDR3 reads TGTGCCATCAGTGATTCCAATGAGCAGTTCTTC. Translation gives CAISDSNEQFF.

The chain uses TRBV28 and TRBJ2-7, with 16 bases lining up with TRBD2. Per the germline V gene, CDR1 is MDHEN and CDR2 is SYDVKM. The ends lost 6 bases at V and 6 bases at J; junction bases unmatched: 5. CDR3 length: 15 residues. CDR3 protein: CASRKGLAGGREQYF. DNA for the CDR3: TGTGCCAGCAGGAAGGGACTAGCGGGAGGGCGCGAGCAGTACTTC. Variable domain in full (rest from reference TRBV28 and TRBJ2-7): DVKVTQSSRYLVKRTGEKVFLECVQDMDHENMFWYRQDPGLGLRLIYFSYDVKMKEKGDIPEGYSVSREKKERFSLILESASTNQTSMYLCASRKGLAGGREQYFGPGTRLTVT.

The count of this clone is one. The chain employs TRBV30 and TRBJ1-1; weak D call: TRBD1 (5 bases). V was trimmed by 2 bases and J by 11 bases, leaving 18 bases between them. Germline V CDR1 and CDR2: GTSNPN, SVGIG (reference sequence). The CDR3 is made up of 13 amino acids. The CDR3 DNA sequence: TGTGCCTGGAGTCCTGACGCGGTGGGACCGGCTTTCTTT. The encoded protein is CAWSPDAVGPAFF. Full variable domain (remainder filled in from reference TRBV30 and TRBJ1-1): SQTIHQWPATLVQPVGSPLSLECTVEGTSNPNLYWYRQAAGRGLQLLFYSVGIGQISSEVPQNLSASRPQDRQFILSSKKLLLSDSGFYLCAWSPDAVGPAFFGQGTRLTVV.